This T cell receptor (beta chain) was documented in a study of read filtering for tumor transcriptome and immune sequencing. The study, taken as a whole, reports: Without single-read clonotypes, shared clonotype proportions correlated more between IR-seq and RNA-seq.

This library used 300 to 450 ng RNA and molecular barcoded adaptors spanning alpha/delta and beta/gamma chains. TCRdb recomputed calls from the reads with MiXCR, one row per CDR3 protein. Here the sample spans more than 20,000 distinct CDR3 sequences, under 25% being singletons. Of note for this clonotype: Its antigen is unknown.

The TCR originated in a donor aged 40 or over with multiple myeloma. Sample: a population of CD138-negative cells sorted from bone marrow.

CDR3 sequence reads: CASQGGGQETQYF. The CDR3 DNA is TGTGCCAGCCAGGGGGGGGGTCAAGAGACCCAGTACTTC. The J gene is TRBJ2-5, the V gene TRBV28; D may correspond to TRBD1 or TRBD2 (7 bases each). V was pared by 8 bases and J by 2 bases, with 12 bases between. The V gene's germline CDR1 is MDHEN and CDR2 SYDVKM. The CDR3 totals 13 residues.